This T cell receptor (beta chain) came from a study of regulatory T cells in long-lasting Graves disease. Broader study findings: Those with persistent disease had in common more public clonotypes (2,741) than new patients (about 900).

Arm-PCR of CDR3 regions and iRepertoire HTBI primers were the basis on which TCR beta libraries were built. TCRdb analysed the multiplex PCR reads with MiXCR anew, one entry per CDR3 protein. Of around 470,000 distinct CDR3 sequences listed, roughly 15% are singletons. As for this clonotype: Its cognate antigen is unknown.

Time point noted: newly diagnosed GD, antithyroid drugs for less than 3 months. PBMC RNA was the source of the TCR library. The sample was also linked to a second study, of T cells in Graves' hyperthyroidism and ophthalmopathy. That paper notes: Using the HTBI primer set, a first-round RT-PCR was run on the TCR CDR3. Within blood appeared most thyroid clonotypes that had expanded above 0.001.

The specimen was peripheral blood mononuclear cells (PBMCs), collected at new diagnosis, from a patient treated with antithyroid drugs. The sequence derives from a woman aged 45-59 years with Graves disease.

CDR3 coding DNA: TGCGCCAGCAGCCAAGATTGGGGAGGGGTGATTGGCTACACCTTC. Its translation: CASSQDWGGVIGYTF. V gene TRBV4-1 combines with J gene TRBJ1-2; tentative D call: TRBD1 (5 bases). CDR1 and CDR2 (germline): MGHRA, YSYEKL. This CDR3 region has 15 residues. The V end was cut by 0 bases, the J end by 7 bases, with 15 bases between.